This T cell receptor beta chain was identified during a study of T cells in Graves' hyperthyroidism and ophthalmopathy. Per germline, CDR1 SGDLS and CDR2 YYNGEE. This CDR3 comprises 17 residues. Trimming took 2 bases from V and 0 from J; bases not matched to a gene: 6. The study left out patients who had uncontrolled infection, other autoimmune disease, pregnancy or lactation. Amplified TCR beta CDR3 regions came from RNA transcripts. Primed by the HTBI set, a first-round RT-PCR was run on the TCR CDR3. TCRdb called the multiplex PCR reads again in MiXCR, with one record for every CDR3 protein. Of about 700,000 distinct CDR3 sequences in the sample, just under 45% were seen once.

This clonotype was sampled from an adult man with Graves' disease, either hyperthyroidism or ophthalmopathy (not recorded which). The chain couples TRBV9 to TRBJ1-1; 11 bases align to TRBD1. The sequenced sample consisted of peripheral blood or thyroid tissue (not recorded which). DNA for the CDR3: TGTGCCAGCAGCGTTAGGGACAGGGGGTCTCTGAACACTGAAGCTTTCTTT. Its translation: CASSVRDRGSLNTEAFF.